One sample yielded the 26 T cell receptor beta chains listed below, sequenced in a study of shared clonotypes between healthy human individuals. Data came from immunoSEQ multiplex PCR; TCRdb stores just in-frame clones and leaves some out. The sample consists of 1.4 million or so clones, 98% of them appearing once. Sequencing used naive CD4+ T cells sorted from blood. Sample subset: CD45RA+ positively selected. The receptors were sampled from a man younger than 40 in good health.

This chain uses TRBV9 with TRBJ2-5; D unresolved. Trimming pared 0 bases from V and 1 base from J, leaving 13 bases between. Germline V gives CDR1 SGDLS, CDR2 YYNGEE. The CDR3 is 16 residues long. As DNA, the CDR3 is TGTGCCAGCAGCGTAGCTCCGACACCTATCCAAGAGACCCAGTACTTC. This encodes CASSVAPTPIQETQYF. The full variable domain, with the rest looked up from reference TRBV9 and TRBJ2-5, is DSGVTQTPKHLITATGQRVTLRCSPRSGDLSVYWYQQSLDQGLQFLIQYYNGEERAKGNILERFSAQQFPDLHSELNLSSLELGDSALYFCASSVAPTPIQETQYFGPGTRLLVL.

The V and J genes are TRBV7-6 and TRBJ2-1, with D maybe TRBD1 (5 bases). The CDR3 extends over 14 amino acids. The V end was cut by 2 bases, the J end by 6 bases, with 11 bases between. Germline CDR1 reads SGHVS; CDR2 reads FNYEAQ. The DNA of the CDR3 is TGTGCCAGCAGCTTACAGGGTATGTCCAATGAGCAGTTCTTC. It is translated as CASSLQGMSNEQFF.

Written as DNA, the CDR3 is TGTGCCAGCTCACCACAACAGGGGGCCGGTACGCAGTATTTT. It specifies CASSPQQGAGTQYF. The chain is built from TRBV18 and TRBJ2-3; 9 nucleotides line up with TRBD1. The germline V gene encodes CDR1 KGHSH and CDR2 LQKENI. CDR3 length: 14 residues. V dropped 1 base and J dropped 8; count of bases not matched to a gene: 4.

About this clone itself: Other nucleotide sequences in the sample specify the same CDR3. The V call is TRBV11-2, the J call TRBJ1-1; possible D gene TRBD1, 5 bases. V dropped 1 base and J dropped 0 bases, with 9 bases sitting between them. The CDR3 has 15 amino acids. CDR1 and CDR2 (germline): SGHAT, FQNNGV. CDR3 in DNA: TGTGCCAGCAGCTTAGCCCGGGGCGTGAACACTGAAGCTTTCTTT. Amino acids: CASSLARGVNTEAFF.

In this sample, this clone turned up once. The J gene is TRBJ2-2, the V gene TRBV18; 8 bases are a match to TRBD1. The CDR3 is made up of 15 amino acids. V was pared by 5 bases and J by 0 bases, with 2 bases of the junction left unmatched. Germline V gene lookup returns CDR1 KGHSH and CDR2 LQKENI. The DNA of the CDR3 is TGTGCCAGCTCATCGACAGGGGCGAACACCGGGGAGCTGTTTTTT. Encoded protein: CASSSTGANTGELFF.

The CDR3 coding sequence is TGTGCCAGCAGCTTACGGGGACCCTCCTACAATGAGCAGTTCTTC. Residues: CASSLRGPSYNEQFF. The V gene is TRBV7-2, the J gene TRBJ2-1; D is tentatively TRBD1 or TRBD2 (5 bases each). This CDR3 is built from 15 residues. V gave up 2 bases and J gave up 0 bases, with 8 bases separating them. From germline, CDR1 is SGHTA and CDR2 FQGNSA.

The chain links TRBV28 to TRBJ1-1; no definite D call. V was clipped by 3 bases and J by 5 bases, with 22 bases between them. The CDR3 contains 17 residues. CDR1 and CDR2 (germline): MDHEN, SYDVKM. CDR3 in DNA: TGTGCCAGCAGTTTCCCACAAGCTCTGGGTTTGGGAACTGAAGCTTTCTTT. It translates to CASSFPQALGLGTEAFF.

To note about this clone: The sample carries other DNA sequences with the same CDR3. This rearrangement joins TRBV5-1 to TRBJ2-7; D gene ambiguous. The CDR3 contains 14 residues. Germline V gene data show CDR1 as SGHRS and CDR2 as YFSETQ. The ends were cut back, 2 bases at V and 0 bases at J, with 9 bases in the middle. The CDR3 loop reads CASSFTGSSYEQYF. CDR3 sequence (DNA): TGCGCCAGCAGCTTCACGGGTAGCTCCTACGAGCAGTACTTC.

The J gene is TRBJ2-7, the V gene TRBV4-3; D not resolved. This CDR3 is built from 13 residues. The germline gives CDR1 LGHNA, CDR2 YSLEER. V was pared by 4 bases and J by 0 bases, with 7 bases between. The chain's CDR3 is CASSLDGSYEQYF. CDR3 in DNA: TGCGCCAGCAGCCTCGACGGCTCCTACGAGCAGTACTTC.

The CDR3 region has the DNA TGTGCCAGCAGTTCACAGGGCCTCGACTACAATGAGCAGTTCTTC. It codes for CASSSQGLDYNEQFF. The J gene is TRBJ2-1, the V gene TRBV6-6; TRBD1 is a possible D gene (6 bases). The germline gives CDR1 MNHNY, CDR2 SVGAGI (reference sequence). V dropped 4 bases and J dropped 3 bases, with 13 bases sitting between them. The CDR3 has 15 residues.

This clone has a single count. The CDR3 DNA is TGTGCCAGCAGCTTAGCGGGAGGGCGCTACGAGCAGTACTTC. It encodes CASSLAGGRYEQYF. The V call is TRBV7-2, the J call TRBJ2-7, with 7 nucleotides matching TRBD2. Trimming cost V 0 bases and J 3 bases; bases outside gene matches: 2. This CDR3 is built from 14 residues. Germline V CDR1 and CDR2: SGHTA, FQGNSA.

J is TRBJ1-2 and V is TRBV29-1, with no clear D. This CDR3 comprises 14 residues. V shed 1 base and J shed 0 bases, with 9 bases lying between them. Germline CDR1 and CDR2: SQVTM and ANQGSEA. The DNA of the CDR3 is TGCAGCGTTGAAGTAGACACATCTAACTATGGCTACACCTTC. This gives the protein CSVEVDTSNYGYTF. Combining the CDR3 with reference TRBV29-1 and TRBJ1-2 gives the whole variable domain SAVISQKPSRDICQRGTSLTIQCQVDSQVTMMFWYRQQPGQSLTLIATANQGSEATYESGFVIDKFPISRPNLTFSTLTVSNMSPEDSSIYLCSVEVDTSNYGYTFGSGTRLTVV.

This rearrangement joins TRBV29-1 to TRBJ1-5; D might be TRBD1 (6 bases). Germline loops: CDR1 SQVTM, CDR2 ANQGSEA. The ends were cut back, 7 bases at V and 3 bases at J, with 10 bases in the middle. CDR3 length: 12 amino acids. The DNA for the CDR3 is TGCAGCGCCCGGGACAACAATCAGCCCCAGCATTTT. It specifies CSARDNNQPQHF.

The chain joins TRBV7-2 to TRBJ2-2; the D gene could be TRBD1 or TRBD2 (5 bases each). Germline CDR1 is SGHTA and CDR2 is FQGNSA. The CDR3 length is 14 residues. V dropped 4 bases and J dropped 7 bases, with 13 bases sitting between them. In DNA form, the CDR3 reads TGTGCCAGCAGCTGGATCGGGGCCTACGGGGAGCTGTTTTTT. Protein: CASSWIGAYGELFF.

The chain combines TRBV2 with TRBJ2-7; 10 positions match TRBD2. Unmatched junction bases numbered 12, after V lost 2 bases and J lost 2 bases. Germline CDR1 and CDR2: SNHLY and FYNNEI. The length of the CDR3 is 18 residues. CDR3 nucleotides: TGTGCCAGCAGTGAAAGTCGGGTAGCGGGGGGCCCAGCCTACGAGCAGTACTTC. This codes for CASSESRVAGGPAYEQYF.

The chain links TRBV10-2 to TRBJ2-2; no definite D call. CDR1 and CDR2 from the germline V gene are WSHSY and SAAADI. The CDR3 has 12 amino acids. V was trimmed by 4 bases and J by 6 bases, leaving 6 bases between them. The CDR3 DNA is TGCGCCAGCAGTGTGTCGGCCGGGGAGCTGTTTTTT. Its protein product is CASSVSAGELFF.

This clone was recorded once. V gene TRBV2 combines with J gene TRBJ2-1; 11 nucleotides line up with TRBD2. Germline loops: CDR1 SNHLY, CDR2 FYNNEI. The CDR3 totals 16 residues. V shed 6 bases, J shed 8 bases, and the junction held 12 bases outside the gene matches. The CDR3: CASRAPETSGNHEQFF. DNA for the CDR3: TGTGCCAGCAGGGCACCGGAGACTAGCGGGAATCATGAGCAGTTCTTC.

The chain couples TRBV7-8 to TRBJ2-1; 8 bases fit TRBD2. Germline CDR1 is SGHVS and CDR2 is FQNEAQ. CDR3 length: 18 amino acids. Germline trimming cut 4 bases from V and 8 bases from J; bases unmatched to any gene: 19. The CDR3 sequence is CASSSRPPGGPLHHEQFF. In DNA form, the CDR3 reads TGTGCCAGCAGCTCAAGACCCCCGGGAGGGCCTTTACACCATGAGCAGTTCTTC.

Only one count was recorded for this clone. This chain links TRBV25-1 with TRBJ2-6; D unresolved. With 3 bases removed from V and 3 bases from J, the gap between germline ends came to 12 bases. The germline CDR1 and CDR2 sequences are MGHDK and SYGVNS. This CDR3 spans 16 amino acids. The CDR3 loop reads CASSDHRGSGANVLTF. The CDR3 nucleotides are TGTGCCAGCAGTGACCACCGAGGTAGTGGGGCCAACGTCCTGACTTTC.

The chain is built from TRBV29-1 and TRBJ2-2, with D perhaps matching TRBD1 or TRBD2 (5 bases each). Germline assignment: CDR1 SQVTM and CDR2 ANQGSEA. V lost 6 bases, J lost 1 base, and 15 bases lay in between. The CDR3 covers 15 residues. The chain's CDR3 is CSVGTGPMNTGELFF. The CDR3 nucleotides are TGCAGCGTAGGTACGGGACCGATGAACACCGGGGAGCTGTTTTTT.

The rearrangement joins TRBV18 to TRBJ2-1; D might be TRBD1 (6 bases). This CDR3 region has 16 residues. V was shortened by 6 bases and J by 6 bases, with 21 bases between the two germline ends. CDR1 KGHSH and CDR2 LQKENI come from the germline V gene. The CDR3 nucleotides are TGTGCCAGCTCCTTCAAGACAGGAACCCTCGTCAATGAGCAGTTCTTC. Protein product: CASSFKTGTLVNEQFF.

This chain links TRBV6-5 with TRBJ2-7, with 10 bases matching TRBD1. This CDR3 has 12 residues. The V segment lost 8 bases and the J segment 2 bases; nucleotides outside the gene matches: 0. Germline V gene data show CDR1 as MNHEY and CDR2 as SVGAGI. The CDR3 nucleotides read TGTGCCAGCGGGACAGGGGCCTACGAGCAGTACTTC. This codes for CASGTGAYEQYF.

The J gene is TRBJ1-2, the V gene TRBV4-1; D gene unclear. The CDR3 runs 15 residues. The germline CDR1 and CDR2 sequences are MGHRA and YSYEKL. V was shortened by 0 bases and J by 4 bases, with 12 bases between the two germline ends. The DNA for the CDR3 is TGCGCCAGCAGCCAAGACCCCAGCCATTCCTATGGCTACACCTTC. It codes for CASSQDPSHSYGYTF.

The chain uses TRBV28 and TRBJ1-5, with D tentatively TRBD1 (5 bases). V dropped 3 bases and J dropped 7 bases, with 16 bases sitting between them. CDR1 is MDHEN, CDR2 SYDVKM, per germline. The CDR3 extends over 15 amino acids. CDR3 region: CASSLGGATDQPQHF. For the CDR3, the DNA is TGTGCCAGCAGTTTGGGAGGGGCCACGGACCAGCCCCAGCATTTT.

This sequence joins TRBV14 and TRBJ2-3, with D maybe TRBD1 (5 bases). V lost 7 bases to trimming and J lost 3 bases, with 11 bases between them. This CDR3 is 13 amino acids long. From germline, CDR1 is SGHDN and CDR2 FVKESK. CDR3 coding DNA: TGTGCCAGCACCCTCCAGGGAACAGATACGCAGTATTTT. This gives the protein CASTLQGTDTQYF.

This clone was picked up one time. This sequence joins TRBV30 and TRBJ2-3, with unresolved D. V gave up 0 bases and J gave up 2 bases, with 15 bases separating them. The CDR3 is 16 residues long. In germline, CDR1 is GTSNPN, CDR2 SVGIG (reference sequence). CDR3 DNA: TGTGCCTGGAGTGTACCAGGCGCACTTTACACAGATACGCAGTATTTT. It specifies CAWSVPGALYTDTQYF. Together with reference TRBV30 and TRBJ2-3, the CDR3 gives the full variable domain: SQTIHQWPATLVQPVGSPLSLECTVEGTSNPNLYWYRQAAGRGLQLLFYSVGIGQISSEVPQNLSASRPQDRQFILSSKKLLLSDSGFYLCAWSVPGALYTDTQYFGPGTRLTVL.